This T cell receptor (beta chain) was captured in a study of monozygotic twins with inflammatory bowel disease. Study-level findings and limits: Lower sharing of clonotypes with other individuals was seen in IBD patients than in healthy twins. This was most marked in patients showing signs of disease activity.

For this clonotype: Its specificity is unknown.

TCRdb derives one entry per CDR3 protein from the 5' RACE reads, leaving out DNA. The sample has a few hundred thousand distinct CDR3 sequences. This CDR3 comprises 17 residues. The source of this sequence is a human donor with ulcerative colitis or Crohn's disease, or a healthy co-twin of an affected twin (not recorded which). Sequenced: blood. The V gene is TRBV12-3 or TRBV12-4, the J gene TRBJ1-3. CDR3 protein: CASSPSEGPSRGNTIYF.